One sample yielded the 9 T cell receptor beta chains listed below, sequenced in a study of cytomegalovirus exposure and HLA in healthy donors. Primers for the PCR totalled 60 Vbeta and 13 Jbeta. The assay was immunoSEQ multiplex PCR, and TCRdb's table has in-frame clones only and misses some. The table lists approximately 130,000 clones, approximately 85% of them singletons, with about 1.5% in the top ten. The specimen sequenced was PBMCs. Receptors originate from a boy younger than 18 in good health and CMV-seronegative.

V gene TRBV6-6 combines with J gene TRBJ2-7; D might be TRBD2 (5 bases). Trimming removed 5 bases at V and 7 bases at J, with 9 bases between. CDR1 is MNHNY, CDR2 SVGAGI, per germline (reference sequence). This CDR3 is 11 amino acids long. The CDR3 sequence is CASSKSGEQYF. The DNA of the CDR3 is TGTGCCAGCAGTAAGTCGGGGGAGCAGTACTTC.

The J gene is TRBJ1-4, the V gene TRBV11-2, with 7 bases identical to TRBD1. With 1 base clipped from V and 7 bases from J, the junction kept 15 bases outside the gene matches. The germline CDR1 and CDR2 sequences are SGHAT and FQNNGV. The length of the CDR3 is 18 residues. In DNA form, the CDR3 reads TGTGCCAGCAGCTTAGGACCAACCAAGGGGGCGAGGGGTGAAAAACTGTTTTTT. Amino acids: CASSLGPTKGARGEKLFF.

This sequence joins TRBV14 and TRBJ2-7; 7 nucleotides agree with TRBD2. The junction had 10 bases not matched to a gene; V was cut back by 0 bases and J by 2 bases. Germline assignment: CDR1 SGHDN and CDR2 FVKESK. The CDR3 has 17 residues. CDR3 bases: TGTGCCAGCAGCCAAGATTTGGTGGGGCTAGCGGCCTACGAGCAGTACTTC. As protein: CASSQDLVGLAAYEQYF.

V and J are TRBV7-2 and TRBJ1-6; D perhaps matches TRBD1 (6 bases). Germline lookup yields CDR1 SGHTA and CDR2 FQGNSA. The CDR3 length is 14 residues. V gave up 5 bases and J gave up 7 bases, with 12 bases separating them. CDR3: CASSHGTSNSPLHF. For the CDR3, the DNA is TGTGCCAGCAGCCACGGGACAAGCAATTCACCCCTCCACTTT.

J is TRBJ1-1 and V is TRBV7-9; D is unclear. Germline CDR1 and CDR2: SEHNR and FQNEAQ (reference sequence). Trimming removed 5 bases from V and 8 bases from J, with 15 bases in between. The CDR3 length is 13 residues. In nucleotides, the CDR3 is TGTGCCAGCAGCCCGCGGCCGGGGAACGAAGCTTTCTTT. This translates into CASSPRPGNEAFF.

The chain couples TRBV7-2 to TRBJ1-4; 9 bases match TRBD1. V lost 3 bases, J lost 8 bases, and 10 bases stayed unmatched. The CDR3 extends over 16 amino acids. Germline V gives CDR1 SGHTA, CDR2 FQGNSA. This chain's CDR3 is CASSFSPGQGEEKLFF. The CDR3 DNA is TGTGCCAGCAGCTTCTCCCCGGGACAGGGAGAAGAAAAACTGTTTTTT.

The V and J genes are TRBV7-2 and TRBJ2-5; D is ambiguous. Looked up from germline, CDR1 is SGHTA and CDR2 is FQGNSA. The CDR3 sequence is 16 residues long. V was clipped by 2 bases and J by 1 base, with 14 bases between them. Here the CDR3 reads CASSLTSDPGQETQYF. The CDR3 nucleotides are TGTGCCAGCAGCTTAACTTCGGATCCGGGCCAAGAGACCCAGTACTTC. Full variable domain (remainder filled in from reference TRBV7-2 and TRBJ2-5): GAGVSQSPSNKVTEKGKDVELRCDPISGHTALYWYRQSLGQGLEFLIYFQGNSAPDKSGLPSDRFSAERTGGSVSTLTIQRTQQEDSAVYLCASSLTSDPGQETQYFGPGTRLLVL.

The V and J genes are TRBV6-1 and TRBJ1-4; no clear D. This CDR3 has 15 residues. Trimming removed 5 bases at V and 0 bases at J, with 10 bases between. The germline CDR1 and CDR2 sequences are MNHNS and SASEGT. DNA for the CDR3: TGTGCCAGCAGTCAAGTTACGGCAACTAATGAAAAACTGTTTTTT. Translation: CASSQVTATNEKLFF.

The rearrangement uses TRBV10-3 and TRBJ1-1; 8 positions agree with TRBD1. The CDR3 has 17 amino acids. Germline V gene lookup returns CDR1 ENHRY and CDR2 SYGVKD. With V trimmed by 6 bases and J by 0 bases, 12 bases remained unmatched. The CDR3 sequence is CAISYRGWTPLNTEAFF. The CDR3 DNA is TGTGCCATCAGCTACAGGGGGTGGACACCATTGAACACTGAAGCTTTCTTT.